The 32 T cell receptor beta chains in this list originate from one sample, sequenced in a study of neurological immune-mediated disorders. TCRdb re-called the 5' RACE reads through MiXCR, storing one row per CDR3 protein. The repertoire holds under 75,000 distinct CDR3 sequences, 2.5% to 4% seen once, with more than 4.5% in the top ten. The sample was PBMCs. The source is a woman in her fifties or sixties with multiple sclerosis.

At least ten counts were recorded for this clonotype. The chain uses TRBV18 and TRBJ2-3; 7 nucleotides match TRBD1. From germline, CDR1 is KGHSH and CDR2 LQKENI. J was trimmed by 0 bases and V by 6 bases; bases with no gene match: 6. The CDR3 contains 15 residues. CDR3 sequence: CASSLDRESTDTQYF. The CDR3 coding sequence is TGTGCCAGCTCCCTTGACAGGGAGAGCACAGATACGCAGTATTTT.

This clonotype was seen at least ten times. This rearrangement joins TRBV5-5 to TRBJ2-7, with unresolved D. The CDR3 is 14 amino acids. Germline assignment: CDR1 SGHKS and CDR2 YYEKEE (reference sequence). V was pared by 0 bases and J by 1 base, with 8 bases between. The CDR3: CASSLVAESYEQYF. Here the CDR3 DNA reads TGTGCCAGCAGCTTGGTAGCAGAATCCTACGAGCAGTACTTC.

This clonotype was recorded at least ten times. The CDR3 spells CSARDRGQGIYGYTF. The CDR3 DNA is TGCAGTGCTAGAGATCGGGGACAGGGAATTTATGGCTACACCTTC. The chain employs TRBV20-1 and TRBJ1-2, with 9 bases identical to TRBD1. This CDR3 has 15 amino acids. Germline assignment: CDR1 DFQATT and CDR2 SNEGSKA (reference sequence). V trimming: 0 bases; J trimming: 5 bases; junction bases outside the gene matches: 7.

V is TRBV20-1 and J is TRBJ2-2; no clear D gene. V lost 3 bases and J 0 bases, leaving 17 bases between the germline ends. CDR1 and CDR2 (germline): DFQATT, SNEGSKA (reference sequence). CDR3 length equals 17 residues. The CDR3 coding sequence is TGCAGTGCTAGGCTCCGAGACTCAGAACCGAACACCGGGGAGCTGTTTTTT. Encoded protein: CSARLRDSEPNTGELFF.

In its sample, this clonotype was seen many times. The chain has TRBV7-8 and TRBJ2-1, with 11 bases aligning to TRBD2. This CDR3 is built from 14 residues. The germline V gene encodes CDR1 SGHVS and CDR2 FQNEAQ. After removal of 3 bases from V and 5 bases from J, the junction contained 0 bases not matched to a gene. Here the CDR3 reads CASSLTSGDNEQFF. As DNA, the CDR3 is TGTGCCAGCAGCTTGACTAGCGGGGACAATGAGCAGTTCTTC.

There are many counts of this clonotype. A read error may account for a junction end that differs from germline. The chain uses TRBV7-2 and TRBJ2-2; 10 positions match TRBD2. This CDR3 region has 17 residues. CDR1 and CDR2 (germline): SGHTA, FQGNSA. The CDR3: CASSSTPGLANPGELFF. The CDR3 DNA is TGTGCCAGCAGCTCTACGCCGGGACTAGCGAACCCCGGGGAGCTGTTTTTT.

There are many counts of this clonotype. Germline is not matched at one junction end, which may reflect a read error. The genes are TRBV14 and TRBJ2-7, with 7 bases fitting TRBD1. Germline CDR1 reads SGHDN; CDR2 reads FVKESK. The CDR3 totals 14 residues. CDR3 sequence: CASSQDLKGGGKNF. CDR3 sequence (DNA): TGTGCCAGCAGCCAAGATTTGAAAGGGGGCGGTAAGAACTTC.

The CDR3 DNA sequence: TGCGCCAGCAGCTTGGACAGCCAGAACACTGAAGCTTTCTTT. This sequence encodes CASSLDSQNTEAFF. The rearrangement joins TRBV5-1 to TRBJ1-1; the D is unclear. Looked up from germline, CDR1 is SGHRS and CDR2 is YFSETQ. V lost 0 bases and J 1 base, leaving 7 bases between the germline ends. This CDR3 has 14 amino acids.

In the case of this clonotype: The germline gene is not matched at one end of the junction; a read error may be the cause. The chain employs TRBV10-3 and TRBJ1-6, with TRBD1 as a possible D gene (6 bases). This CDR3 comprises 12 residues. CDR1 is ENHRY and CDR2 is SYGVKD in the germline V gene. The CDR3 protein is CAISAGGTTLNF. The CDR3 DNA reads as TGTGCCATCAGCGCGGGCGGGACAACCCTCAACTTT.

The table lists this clonotype with many counts. The chain couples TRBV19 to TRBJ1-5, with 7 positions matching TRBD1. Germline V CDR1 and CDR2: LNHDA, SQIVND (reference sequence). The CDR3 is made up of 15 amino acids. After removal of 3 bases from V and 4 bases from J, the junction contained 6 bases not matched to a gene. DNA for the CDR3: TGTGCCAGTAGTATTCTACCAGGGGGAAATCAGCCCCAGCATTTT. Protein product: CASSILPGGNQPQHF.

This clonotype was detected ten times or more. This chain uses TRBV18 with TRBJ1-1; 10 bases are a match to TRBD1. CDR3 length: 16 residues. The trim removed 4 bases at V and 1 base at J, leaving 6 bases unmatched. The germline gives CDR1 KGHSH, CDR2 LQKENI. The CDR3 bases are TGTGCCAGCTCACGGAAGACAGGGGGCCGGAACACTGAAGCTTTCTTT. Protein sequence: CASSRKTGGRNTEAFF.

This clonotype was counted many times. The chain is built from TRBV4-3 and TRBJ1-1; weak D call: TRBD1 (6 bases). Germline V gene sequence: CDR1 LGHNA, CDR2 YSLEER. CDR3 length: 17 amino acids. Trimming shortened V by 0 bases and J by 5 bases, and 19 bases separated the two germline ends. The CDR3 nucleotides read TGCGCCAGCAGCCAAGAACAGGGTGGGGTGAAGAGGACTGAAGCTTTCTTT. Translated: CASSQEQGGVKRTEAFF.

This clonotype was counted ten times or more. The gene calls are TRBV3-1 and TRBJ2-5, with no clear D. Germline CDR1 reads LGHDT; CDR2 reads YNNKEL (reference sequence). The CDR3 totals 12 residues. The germline V and J ends were trimmed by 2 bases and 5 bases, with 6 bases remaining between them. CDR3 protein: CASSQIWETQYF. The CDR3 coding sequence is TGTGCCAGCAGCCAAATCTGGGAGACCCAGTACTTC.

The sample holds many counts of this clonotype. The chain carries TRBV5-1 and TRBJ2-1; 10 nucleotides agree with TRBD1. Looked up from germline, CDR1 is SGHRS and CDR2 is YFSETQ. Trimming cost V 4 bases and J 5 bases; bases outside gene matches: 6. CDR3 length: 15 residues. CDR3: CASSRQGAPHNEQFF. Here the CDR3 DNA reads TGCGCCAGCAGCAGACAGGGGGCGCCCCACAATGAGCAGTTCTTC.

This clonotype was picked up a small number of times. Just one base apart from a much larger clone, this may be a read error. This chain uses TRBV20-1 with TRBJ1-1; D call uncertain. V shed 7 bases and J shed 1 base, with 10 bases lying between them. CDR1 is DFQATT and CDR2 is SNEGSKA in the germline V gene (reference sequence). The CDR3 covers 12 residues. In DNA form, the CDR3 reads TGCAGTGAGAAGCGACAGAACACTGAAGCTTTCTTT. Its translation: CSEKRQNTEAFF.

In this sample, this clonotype turned up many times. The CDR3 DNA is TGCAGCGTTGATGGGGGGGCCTCCTACGAGCAGTACTTC. This gives the protein CSVDGGASYEQYF. The chain joins TRBV29-1 to TRBJ2-7; D may be TRBD2 (7 bases). Trimming removed 3 bases at V and 0 bases at J, with 9 bases between. Germline V gene lookup returns CDR1 SQVTM and CDR2 ANQGSEA. The CDR3 is 13 residues long.

In this sample, this clonotype turned up many times. The chain uses TRBV4-3 and TRBJ1-2, with a weak D call TRBD1 (6 bases). Germline loops: CDR1 LGHNA, CDR2 YSLEER. The CDR3 extends over 16 amino acids. Trimming cost V 0 bases and J 3 bases, with 14 bases left between them. CDR3 loop: CASSQDPQGAYYGYTF. CDR3 DNA: TGCGCCAGCAGCCAAGATCCACAGGGAGCCTACTATGGCTACACCTTC.

This clonotype was seen at least ten times. The genes are TRBV14 and TRBJ2-4; the D gene is possibly TRBD2 (6 bases). Looked up from germline, CDR1 is SGHDN and CDR2 is FVKESK. Trimming pared 4 bases from V and 3 bases from J, leaving 13 bases between. The CDR3 has 15 amino acids. The CDR3 reads CASSRTVGGKNIQYF. The CDR3 nucleotides are TGTGCCAGCAGCCGGACGGTGGGGGGCAAAAACATTCAGTACTTC.

This clonotype has a count of ten or more. The rearrangement joins TRBV9 to TRBJ1-5; D might be TRBD1 (5 bases). In germline, CDR1 is SGDLS, CDR2 YYNGEE. V was pared by 5 bases and J by 1 base, with 13 bases between. CDR3 size: 15 residues. In nucleotides, the CDR3 is TGTGCCAGCAGTCATTCCGAGGGGAGCAATCAGCCCCAGCATTTT. Amino acids: CASSHSEGSNQPQHF.

This clonotype was detected many times. CDR3 in amino acids: CASSLDGQGAKQFF. As DNA, the CDR3 is TGCGCCAGCAGCTTGGACGGACAGGGGGCAAAGCAGTTCTTC. The chain combines TRBV5-1 with TRBJ2-1; 11 nucleotides agree with TRBD1. J lost 11 bases, V lost 0 bases, and 4 bases had no gene match. This CDR3 has 14 amino acids. In germline, CDR1 is SGHRS, CDR2 YFSETQ.

Many counts were recorded for this clonotype. The chain employs TRBV5-6 and TRBJ2-1; D not resolved. CDR3 size: 12 residues. V gave up 4 bases and J gave up 5 bases, with 7 bases separating them. Germline lookup yields CDR1 SGHDT and CDR2 YYEEEE. The DNA for the CDR3 is TGTGCCAGCAGCGCCTATCACAATGAGCAGTTCTTC. Translation: CASSAYHNEQFF.

The chain links TRBV5-1 to TRBJ2-1, with TRBD2 identical over 9 bases. This CDR3 comprises 15 residues. Germline loops: CDR1 SGHRS, CDR2 YFSETQ. V trimming: 0 bases; J trimming: 9 bases; junction bases outside the gene matches: 7. CDR3: CASSLVGTSWSEQFF. The CDR3 DNA follows: TGCGCCAGCAGCTTGGTAGGGACTAGCTGGAGTGAGCAGTTCTTC.

This clonotype was detected many times. This chain links TRBV27 with TRBJ1-2, with D hard to call. V was pared by 5 bases and J by 4 bases, with 11 bases between. The CDR3 covers 13 residues. In germline, CDR1 is MNHEY, CDR2 SMNVEV (reference sequence). CDR3 coding DNA: TGTGCCAGCAGTCAACAACAGAGCTATGGCTACACCTTC. Translation gives CASSQQQSYGYTF.

This clonotype was recorded many times. V is TRBV5-1 and J is TRBJ2-7; 11 nucleotides line up with TRBD1. The CDR3 sequence is 14 residues long. V lost 3 bases and J lost 6; bases outside the gene matches: 5. Germline loops: CDR1 SGHRS, CDR2 YFSETQ. The CDR3, as DNA: TGCGCCAGCAGCTCGGACGGGACAGGGGGCGAGCAGTACTTC. Its protein product is CASSSDGTGGEQYF. The full variable domain, rest sourced from reference TRBV5-1 and TRBJ2-7, is KAGVTQTPRYLIKTRGQQVTLSCSPISGHRSVSWYQQTPGQGLQFLFEYFSETQRNKGNFPGRFSGRQFSNSRSEMNVSTLELGDSALYLCASSSDGTGGEQYFGPGTRLTVT.

This clonotype is labeled medium-sized. The V gene is TRBV29-1, the J gene TRBJ2-7, with 9 bases fitting TRBD1. CDR1 and CDR2 (germline): SQVTM, ANQGSEA. V was pared by 8 bases and J by 3 bases, with 11 bases of the junction left unmatched. CDR3 size: 14 residues. The CDR3 sequence is CSTSSGTGSYEQYF. The DNA for the CDR3 is TGCAGCACCTCTTCCGGGACAGGGAGCTACGAGCAGTACTTC.

This clonotype was found a few times. At one boundary the junction diverges from the germline segment, which might be a read error. The chain links TRBV5-6 to TRBJ1-1, with D perhaps TRBD1 (5 bases). Looked up from germline, CDR1 is SGHDT and CDR2 is YYEEEE. This CDR3 is 12 amino acids long. CDR3 coding DNA: TGTGACAGCAGCAGGGCACGAACTGAAGCTTTCTTT. It codes for CDSSRARTEAFF.

In its sample, this clonotype was seen many times. The chain combines TRBV7-8 with TRBJ2-6; TRBD2 matches 8 bases. The length of the CDR3 is 16 residues. Germline V CDR1 and CDR2: SGHVS, FQNEAQ. Unmatched junction bases numbered 7, after V lost 5 bases and J lost 4 bases. The CDR3 spells CASSEAGAAGANVLTF. DNA of the CDR3: TGTGCCAGCAGCGAAGCGGGAGCGGCCGGGGCCAACGTCCTGACTTTC.

This clonotype was counted ten times or more. The chain joins TRBV12-3 or TRBV12-4 to TRBJ2-1; D gene uncertain. The CDR3 loop spans 11 amino acids. Trimming pared 4 bases from V and 4 bases from J, leaving 2 bases between. The CDR3 sequence is CASSSYNEQFF. The CDR3 DNA follows: TGTGCCAGCAGTTCTTACAATGAGCAGTTCTTC.

This clonotype was counted ten times or more. This chain joins TRBV5-1 and TRBJ2-1; possible D gene TRBD1, 5 bases. This CDR3 is 14 amino acids long. CDR1 is SGHRS and CDR2 is YFSETQ in the germline V gene. V shed 1 base and J shed 4 bases, with 9 bases lying between them. The CDR3: CASSLTGMYNEQFF. The CDR3 DNA is TGCGCCAGCAGCTTGACAGGAATGTACAATGAGCAGTTCTTC.

This clonotype was found many times. This chain joins TRBV20-1 and TRBJ2-1; no clear D. The CDR3 covers 11 residues. Germline CDR1 and CDR2: DFQATT and SNEGSKA (reference sequence). The V and J ends lost 6 bases and 6 bases respectively, with 9 bases between them. CDR3 sequence (DNA): TGCAGTGCCCTAACGGCCAATGAGCAGTTCTTC. Its translation: CSALTANEQFF.

This clonotype was counted many times. The V and J genes are TRBV6-5 and TRBJ2-1; 11 positions agree with TRBD2. The trim removed 2 bases at V and 6 bases at J, leaving 3 bases unmatched. Germline values: CDR1 MNHEY, CDR2 SVGAGI. The length of the CDR3 is 15 residues. CDR3 sequence reads: CASSYGLAGSNEQFF. The DNA for the CDR3 is TGTGCCAGCAGTTACGGACTAGCGGGCTCCAATGAGCAGTTCTTC.

This clonotype was seen repeatedly, ten times or more. The V and J genes are TRBV12-3 or TRBV12-4 and TRBJ2-5; no firm D call. The V and J ends lost 7 bases and 5 bases respectively, with 20 bases between them. This CDR3 is 15 amino acids long. The DNA for the CDR3 is TGTGCCAGCACCCTGCTGCTGGGCCCACGGGAGACCCAGTACTTC. This gives the protein CASTLLLGPRETQYF.